These 17 T cell receptor beta chains were sequenced from one sample in a study of T cell responses to AZD1222 COVID-19 vaccine. TCRdb keeps only in-frame clones here, not all; method: immunoSEQ multiplex PCR. The data hold some 160,000 clones, with more than 90% observed a single time. Sequenced here: peripheral blood, sampled on day 0 of AZD1222 vaccination. All receptors come from an adult in good health.

This chain links TRBV10-2 with TRBJ1-1; D gene unclear. This CDR3 comprises 11 residues. Trimming shortened V by 8 bases and J by 4 bases, and 8 bases separated the two germline ends. CDR1 is WSHSY and CDR2 is SAAADI in the germline V gene. The chain's CDR3 is CASGTATEAFF. Written as DNA, the CDR3 is TGCGCCAGCGGAACAGCCACTGAAGCTTTCTTT.

The chain uses TRBV2 and TRBJ1-4; D might be TRBD1 (6 bases). Trimming took 3 bases from V and 4 from J, leaving 12 bases between them. This CDR3 region has 15 residues. Germline values: CDR1 SNHLY, CDR2 FYNNEI. The CDR3 coding sequence is TGTGCCAGCAGTGAGGGACACCTAAATAATGAAAAACTGTTTTTT. Protein sequence: CASSEGHLNNEKLFF.

The CDR3 DNA is TGTGCCAGCAGCAATCCCCCCTTCTCTGGAAACACCATATATTTT. Residues: CASSNPPFSGNTIYF. V is TRBV7-2 and J is TRBJ1-3; D gene unclear. CDR1 is SGHTA, CDR2 FQGNSA, per germline. V lost 5 bases to trimming and J lost 0 bases, with 11 bases between them. The CDR3 runs to 15 residues.

The chain recombines TRBV30 with TRBJ1-4, with 9 bases lining up with TRBD1. V gave up 2 bases and J gave up 3 bases; unmatched junction bases: 7. The CDR3 is 16 amino acids. Germline V gene data show CDR1 as GTSNPN and CDR2 as SVGIG (reference sequence). The CDR3 reads CAWSPGQGWANEKLFF. In nucleotides, the CDR3 is TGTGCCTGGAGTCCGGGACAGGGATGGGCTAATGAAAAACTGTTTTTT.

This clone was found once. The chain couples TRBV7-6 to TRBJ2-7, with TRBD2 as a possible D gene (5 bases). CDR3 length equals 14 residues. Between the trimmed V and J ends, which lost 8 bases and 7 bases, there was a span of 21 bases. Germline CDR1 SGHVS, CDR2 FNYEAQ. CDR3 amino acids: CASSKLGREREQYF. CDR3 nucleotide sequence: TGTGCCAGCTCAAAATTGGGCCGGGAAAGAGAGCAGTACTTC.

V is TRBV6-4 and J is TRBJ1-6, with TRBD1 matching 10 bases. There are 14 residues in the CDR3. The germline V gene encodes CDR1 MRHNA and CDR2 SNTAGT. V gave up 6 bases and J gave up 7 bases; unmatched junction bases: 3. The CDR3 nucleotides read TGTGCCAGCAGAGGACAGGGGGAGAATTCACCCCTCCACTTT. This translates into CASRGQGENSPLHF.

The chain has TRBV27 and TRBJ1-2; no definite D call. Per germline, CDR1 MNHEY and CDR2 SMNVEV (reference sequence). CDR3 length: 13 residues. V gave up 6 bases and J gave up 4 bases, with 12 bases separating them. The CDR3: CASSDEARYGYTF. The CDR3 DNA reads TGTGCCAGCAGCGACGAAGCGCGCTATGGCTACACCTTC.

The chain recombines TRBV6-5 with TRBJ2-1, with TRBD2 matching over 12 bases. The ends lost 11 bases at V and 5 bases at J; junction bases unmatched: 10. The CDR3 runs 15 residues. Germline assignment: CDR1 MNHEY and CDR2 SVGAGI. The CDR3 sequence: CASSPPSGGDNEQFF. In DNA form, the CDR3 reads TGTGCCTCCTCCCCCCCTAGCGGGGGGGACAATGAGCAGTTCTTC.

This clone is a singleton in its sample. This chain connects TRBV5-4 to TRBJ2-1, with D uncertain. V lost 0 bases, J lost 11 bases, and 6 bases lay in between. The CDR3 consists of 11 residues. Germline CDR1 reads SGHNT; CDR2 reads YYREEE (reference sequence). CDR3 bases: TGTGCCAGCAGCTTGGTCAGAAAGCAGTTCTTC. This translates into CASSLVRKQFF.

The CDR3 bases are TGTGCCAGCAGCGGACAGGGCCTCTCAAACTATGGCTACACCTTC. As protein: CASSGQGLSNYGYTF. This chain joins TRBV6-5 and TRBJ1-2; 8 nucleotides align to TRBD1. V lost 6 bases and J lost 2; bases outside the gene matches: 8. This CDR3 has 15 residues. Germline lookup yields CDR1 MNHEY and CDR2 SVGAGI.

The chain couples TRBV11-2 to TRBJ2-6; 7 nucleotides line up with TRBD2. The trim removed 5 bases at V and 3 bases at J, leaving 10 bases unmatched. The germline V gene has CDR1 SGHAT and CDR2 FQNNGV. There are 17 residues in the CDR3. Here the CDR3 DNA reads TGTGCCAGCAGCCCAAACGGGGGGACCAGTGGGGCCAACGTCCTGACTTTC. It yields the protein CASSPNGGTSGANVLTF. Full variable domain (missing parts from reference TRBV11-2 and TRBJ2-6): EAGVAQSPRYKIIEKRQSVAFWCNPISGHATLYWYQQILGQGPKLLIQFQNNGVVDDSQLPKDRFSAERLKGVDSTLKIQPAKLEDSAVYLCASSPNGGTSGANVLTFGAGSRLTVL.

This clone showed up just once. The chain uses TRBV27 and TRBJ1-1; perhaps TRBD1 as D (5 bases). Germline V gene lookup returns CDR1 MNHEY and CDR2 SMNVEV (reference sequence). This CDR3 spans 14 amino acids. V was trimmed by 4 bases and J by 4 bases, leaving 13 bases between them. This chain's CDR3 is CASSYRGRGTEAFF. The CDR3 DNA is TGTGCCAGCAGTTATCGGGGCCGTGGCACTGAAGCTTTCTTT.

The genes are TRBV10-1 and TRBJ2-5; 9 nucleotides align to TRBD1. Germline loops: CDR1 WNHNN, CDR2 SYGVQD (reference sequence). Trimming took 0 bases from V and 4 from J; bases not matched to a gene: 3. There are 15 residues in the CDR3. CDR3 in amino acids: CASSESKTGGETQYF. As DNA, the CDR3 is TGCGCCAGCAGTGAGTCGAAGACAGGGGGAGAGACCCAGTACTTC.

The chain uses TRBV19 and TRBJ1-5; TRBD1 agrees at 8 bases. Trimming removed 6 bases from V and 2 bases from J; junction bases left unmatched: 6. Germline loops: CDR1 LNHDA, CDR2 SQIVND (reference sequence). The CDR3 runs 15 residues. CDR3 DNA sequence: TGTGCCAGTAGCCCCGACAGGGGAGGCAATCAGCCCCAGCATTTT. As protein: CASSPDRGGNQPQHF.

This clone appeared once. The chain recombines TRBV6-1 with TRBJ1-3; D unclear. The germline CDR1 and CDR2 sequences are MNHNS and SASEGT. This CDR3 region has 14 residues. The V and J ends lost 1 base and 2 bases respectively, with 6 bases between them. CDR3 protein: CASSEGATGNTIYF. DNA of the CDR3: TGTGCCAGCAGTGAAGGGGCCACTGGAAACACCATATATTTT.

This rearrangement joins TRBV18 to TRBJ1-2, with 8 positions matching TRBD1. The CDR3 spans 15 residues. With 2 bases clipped from V and 4 bases from J, the junction kept 6 bases outside the gene matches. The V gene's germline CDR1 is KGHSH and CDR2 LQKENI. As DNA, the CDR3 is TGTGCCAGCTCACCAACCGACAGGGGAGGCTATGGCTACACCTTC. Protein product: CASSPTDRGGYGYTF.

The chain has TRBV18 and TRBJ2-3; 8 nucleotides line up with TRBD1. Unmatched junction bases numbered 3, after V lost 3 bases and J lost 4 bases. The CDR3 loop spans 14 amino acids. Germline CDR1 reads KGHSH; CDR2 reads LQKENI. CDR3 coding DNA: TGTGCCAGCTCACCGGACAGGGTACCAGATACGCAGTATTTT. It encodes CASSPDRVPDTQYF.